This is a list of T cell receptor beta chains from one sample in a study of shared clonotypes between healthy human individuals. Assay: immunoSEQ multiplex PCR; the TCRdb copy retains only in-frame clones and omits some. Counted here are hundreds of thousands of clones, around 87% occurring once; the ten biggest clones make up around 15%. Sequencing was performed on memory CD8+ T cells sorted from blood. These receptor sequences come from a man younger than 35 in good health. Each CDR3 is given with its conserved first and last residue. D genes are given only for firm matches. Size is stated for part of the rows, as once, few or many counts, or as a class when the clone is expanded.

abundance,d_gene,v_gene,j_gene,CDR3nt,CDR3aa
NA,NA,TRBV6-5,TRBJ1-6,TGTGCCAGCAGGCAGGGATTGAATTCACCCCTCCACTTT,CASRQGLNSPLHF
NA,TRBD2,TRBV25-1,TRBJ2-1,TGTGCCAGCAGTGATTCCCCGGGGGGGCAGTTCTTC,CASSDSPGGQFF
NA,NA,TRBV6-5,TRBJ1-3,TGTGCCAGCAGTTACCGGGTGCAGTCAGGAAACACCATATATTTT,CASSYRVQSGNTIYF
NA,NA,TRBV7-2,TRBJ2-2,TGTGCCAGCAGCTTAGAGGGGTTTATGAACACCGGGGAGCTGTTTTTT,CASSLEGFMNTGELFF
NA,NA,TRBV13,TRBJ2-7,TGTGCCAGCAGCGGTAGCGGCCCCTACGAGCAGTACTTC,CASSGSGPYEQYF
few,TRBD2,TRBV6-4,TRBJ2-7,TGTGCCAGCAGTCGACTAGCGGGAGGAGGCAAGGGCGAGCAGTACTTC,CASSRLAGGGKGEQYF
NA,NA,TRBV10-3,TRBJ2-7,TGTGCCATCAGTGAAGTCCGGGTAAGGGGGGGCCGATACGAGCAGTACTTC,CAISEVRVRGGRYEQYF
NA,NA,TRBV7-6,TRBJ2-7,TGTGCCAGCAGTTCATCGTTTACCGGCCTGGGTCGGTACTTC,CASSSSFTGLGRYF
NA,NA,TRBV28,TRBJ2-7,TGTGCCAGCAGTGGAGCCACCTCTCTACTCGACTACGAGCAGTACTTC,CASSGATSLLDYEQYF
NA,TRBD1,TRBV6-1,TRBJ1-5,TGTGCCAGCAGTGAAAGATCTTCACAGGGGCCGGGAAATCAGCCCCAGCATTTT,CASSERSSQGPGNQPQHF
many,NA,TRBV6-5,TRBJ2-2,TGTGCCAGCAGTTCCCCCCGGGAAGGGACCGGGGAGCTGTTTTTT,CASSSPREGTGELFF
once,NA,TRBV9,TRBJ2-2,TGTGCCAGCAGCGTGCCCCTAACCGGGGAGCTGTTTTTT,CASSVPLTGELFF
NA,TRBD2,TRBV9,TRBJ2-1,TGTGCCAGCAGCGTGTGGACTAGCCGTTCCTACAATGAGCAGTTCTTC,CASSVWTSRSYNEQFF
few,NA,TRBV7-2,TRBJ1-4,TGTGCCAGCAGCTACAGGGTCGGGAATGAAAAACTGTTTTTT,CASSYRVGNEKLFF
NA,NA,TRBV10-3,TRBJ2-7,TGTGCCATCAGTGAGGGGTCGGGAGACGAGCAGTACTTC,CAISEGSGDEQYF
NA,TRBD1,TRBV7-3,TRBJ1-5,TGTGCCAGCAGCTCCGAACCCCAGGGGGGAGATCAGCCCCAGCATTTT,CASSSEPQGGDQPQHF
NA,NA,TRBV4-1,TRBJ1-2,TGCGCCAGCAGCCACCCCGGGGACGGACCCTATGGCTACACCTTC,CASSHPGDGPYGYTF
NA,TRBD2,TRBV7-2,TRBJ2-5,TGTGCCAGCAGCTTAGTGGGGCTAGCGGGGATAGAGACCCAGTACTTC,CASSLVGLAGIETQYF
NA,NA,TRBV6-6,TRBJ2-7,TGTGCCAGCAGCAACTTCGGGACGGCCTACGAGCAGTACTTC,CASSNFGTAYEQYF
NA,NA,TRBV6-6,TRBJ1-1,TGTGCCAGCAGTTACGAAATCGGTGAAGCTTTCTTT,CASSYEIGEAFF
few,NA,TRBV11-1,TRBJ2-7,TGTGCCAGCAGCTTAGATACAGGTCTCTACGAGCAGTACTTC,CASSLDTGLYEQYF
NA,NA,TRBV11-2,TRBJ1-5,TGTGCCAGCTCCCTGGTCGGGGAGAATCAGCCCCAGCATTTT,CASSLVGENQPQHF
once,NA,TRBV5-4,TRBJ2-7,TGTGCCAGCAGCTCGAAAATGGACGAGCAGTACTTC,CASSSKMDEQYF
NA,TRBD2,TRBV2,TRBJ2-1,TGTGCCAGCAGTGAAAGGCGGGAGGTTGTGTTCTACAATGAGCAGTTCTTC,CASSERREVVFYNEQFF
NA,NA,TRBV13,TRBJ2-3,TGTGCCAGCAGCTTCCCCCCCGGTACAGATACGCAGTATTTT,CASSFPPGTDTQYF
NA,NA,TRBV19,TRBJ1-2,TGTGCCAGTTTAGGGGGGTCCTATGGCTACACCTTC,CASLGGSYGYTF
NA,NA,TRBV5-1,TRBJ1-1,TGCGCCAGCAGCTTGGCGGCAGATTATGAAGCTTTCTTT,CASSLAADYEAFF
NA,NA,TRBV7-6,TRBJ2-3,TGTGCCAGCAGCTTAGAATGGGGTGGGGCAGATACGCAGTATTTT,CASSLEWGGADTQYF
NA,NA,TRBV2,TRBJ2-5,TGTGCCAACTCCGAAGAGGAGGGCAGCGAGTACCAAGAGACCCAGTACTTC,CANSEEEGSEYQETQYF